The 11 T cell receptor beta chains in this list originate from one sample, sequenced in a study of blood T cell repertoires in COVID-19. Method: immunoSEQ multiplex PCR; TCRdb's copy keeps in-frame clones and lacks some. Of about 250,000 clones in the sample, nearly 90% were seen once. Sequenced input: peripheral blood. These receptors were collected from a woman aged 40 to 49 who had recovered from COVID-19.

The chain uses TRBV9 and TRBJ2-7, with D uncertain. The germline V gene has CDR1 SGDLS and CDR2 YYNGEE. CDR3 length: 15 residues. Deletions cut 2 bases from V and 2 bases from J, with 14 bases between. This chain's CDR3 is CASSVSWAAAYEQYF. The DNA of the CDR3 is TGTGCCAGCAGCGTCAGCTGGGCAGCTGCCTACGAGCAGTACTTC.

The CDR3 sequence is CASRQGPISNQPQHF. The DNA of the CDR3 is TGTGCCAGTAGACAGGGCCCTATTAGCAATCAGCCCCAGCATTTT. The J gene is TRBJ1-5, the V gene TRBV19; TRBD1 is a possible D gene (6 bases). Trimming cost V 6 bases and J 0 bases, with 12 bases left between them. From germline, CDR1 is LNHDA and CDR2 SQIVND (reference sequence). This CDR3 contains 15 residues.

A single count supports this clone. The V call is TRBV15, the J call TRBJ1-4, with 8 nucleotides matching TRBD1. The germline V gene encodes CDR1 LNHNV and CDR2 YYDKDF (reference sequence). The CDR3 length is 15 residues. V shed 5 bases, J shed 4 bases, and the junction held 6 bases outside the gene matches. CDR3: CATSGYRGGNEKLFF. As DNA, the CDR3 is TGTGCCACCAGCGGATACAGGGGGGGTAATGAAAAACTGTTTTTT.

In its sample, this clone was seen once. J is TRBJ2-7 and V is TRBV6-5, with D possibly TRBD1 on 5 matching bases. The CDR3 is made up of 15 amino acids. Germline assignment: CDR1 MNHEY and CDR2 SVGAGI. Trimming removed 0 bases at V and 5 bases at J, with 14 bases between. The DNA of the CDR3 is TGTGCCAGCAGTTACTCCGACAGTAGATCCCACGAGCAGTACTTC. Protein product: CASSYSDSRSHEQYF.

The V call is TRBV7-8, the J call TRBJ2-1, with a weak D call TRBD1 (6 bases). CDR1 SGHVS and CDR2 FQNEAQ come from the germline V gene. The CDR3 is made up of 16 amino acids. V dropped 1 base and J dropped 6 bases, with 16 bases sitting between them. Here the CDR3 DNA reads TGTGCCAGCAGCTTAGATATAGGTGGGGGCTTCAATGAGCAGTTCTTC. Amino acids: CASSLDIGGGFNEQFF.

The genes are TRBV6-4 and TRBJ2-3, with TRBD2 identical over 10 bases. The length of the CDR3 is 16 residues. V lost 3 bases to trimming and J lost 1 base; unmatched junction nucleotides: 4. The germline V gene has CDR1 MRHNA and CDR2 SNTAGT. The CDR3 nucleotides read TGTGCCAGCAGTGAATACGGGACTAGCGGCACAGATACGCAGTATTTT. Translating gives CASSEYGTSGTDTQYF.

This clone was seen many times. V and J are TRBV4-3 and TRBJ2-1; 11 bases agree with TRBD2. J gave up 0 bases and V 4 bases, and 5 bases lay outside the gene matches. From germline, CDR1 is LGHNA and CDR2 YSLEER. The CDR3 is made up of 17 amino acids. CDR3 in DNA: TGCGCCAGCAGCCGCGGGACTAGCGGCATCTCCTACAATGAGCAGTTCTTC. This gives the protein CASSRGTSGISYNEQFF.

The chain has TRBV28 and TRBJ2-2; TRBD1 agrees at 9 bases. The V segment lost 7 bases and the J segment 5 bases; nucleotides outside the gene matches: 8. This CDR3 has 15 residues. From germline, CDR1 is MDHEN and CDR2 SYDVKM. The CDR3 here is CASTRDRVGTGELFF. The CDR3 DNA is TGTGCCAGCACCCGGGACAGGGTGGGGACCGGGGAGCTGTTTTTT.

The CDR3 DNA sequence: TGCGCCAGCAGCCCTTTGAGGGAGGGACTCACCGGGGAGCTGTTTTTT. Translation: CASSPLREGLTGELFF. This chain uses TRBV5-1 with TRBJ2-2, with 7 bases identical to TRBD2. The CDR3 extends over 16 amino acids. Trimming at V came to 4 bases and at J to 4 bases, leaving 10 bases not matched to a gene. CDR1 and CDR2 (germline): SGHRS, YFSETQ.

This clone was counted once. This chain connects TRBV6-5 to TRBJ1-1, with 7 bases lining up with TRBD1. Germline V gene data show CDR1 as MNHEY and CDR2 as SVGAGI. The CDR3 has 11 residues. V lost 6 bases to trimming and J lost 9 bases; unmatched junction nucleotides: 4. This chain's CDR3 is CASRTRGQAFF. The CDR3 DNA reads TGTGCCAGCAGGACAAGGGGGCAAGCTTTCTTT.

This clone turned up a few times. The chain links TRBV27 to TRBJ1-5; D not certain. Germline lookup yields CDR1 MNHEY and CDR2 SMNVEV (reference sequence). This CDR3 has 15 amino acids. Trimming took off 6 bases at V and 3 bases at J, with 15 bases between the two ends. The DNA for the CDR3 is TGTGCCAGCAGCCCTCACCCGACATTCAATCAGCCCCAGCATTTT. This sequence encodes CASSPHPTFNQPQHF.